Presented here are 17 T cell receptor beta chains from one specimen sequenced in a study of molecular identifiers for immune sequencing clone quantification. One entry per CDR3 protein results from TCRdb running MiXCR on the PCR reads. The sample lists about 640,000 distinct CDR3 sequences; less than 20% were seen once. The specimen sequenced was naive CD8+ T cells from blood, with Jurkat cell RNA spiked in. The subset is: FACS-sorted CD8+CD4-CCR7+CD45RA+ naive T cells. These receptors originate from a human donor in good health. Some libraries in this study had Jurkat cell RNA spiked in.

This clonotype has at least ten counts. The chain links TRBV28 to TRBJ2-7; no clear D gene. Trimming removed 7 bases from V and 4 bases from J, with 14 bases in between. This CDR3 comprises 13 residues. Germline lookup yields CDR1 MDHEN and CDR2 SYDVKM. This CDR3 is CASINRNGYEQYF. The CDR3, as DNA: TGTGCCAGCATCAATCGTAATGGGTACGAGCAGTACTTC.

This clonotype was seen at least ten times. The chain's CDR3 is CASSLGALQETQYF. CDR3 coding DNA: TGTGCCAGCAGTTTGGGAGCCCTTCAAGAGACCCAGTACTTC. V and J are TRBV27 and TRBJ2-5; D is possibly TRBD2 (5 bases). Trimming cost V 3 bases and J 2 bases, with 10 bases left between them. CDR1 is MNHEY, CDR2 SMNVEV, per germline (reference sequence). This CDR3 region has 14 residues.

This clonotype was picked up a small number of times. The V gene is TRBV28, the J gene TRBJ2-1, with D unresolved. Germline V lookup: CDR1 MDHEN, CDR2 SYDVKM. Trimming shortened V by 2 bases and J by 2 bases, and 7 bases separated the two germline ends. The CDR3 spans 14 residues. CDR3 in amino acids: CASSLRVTYNEQFF. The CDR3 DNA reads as TGTGCCAGCAGTTTAAGGGTTACCTACAATGAGCAGTTCTTC.

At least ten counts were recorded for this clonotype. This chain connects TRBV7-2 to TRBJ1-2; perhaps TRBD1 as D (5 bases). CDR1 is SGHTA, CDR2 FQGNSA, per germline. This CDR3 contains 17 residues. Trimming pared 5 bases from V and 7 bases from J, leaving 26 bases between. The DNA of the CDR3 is TGTGCCAGCAGCCCTAGCTTGTGGGGGGAAGGAGAGACTGGCTACACCTTC. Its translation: CASSPSLWGEGETGYTF.

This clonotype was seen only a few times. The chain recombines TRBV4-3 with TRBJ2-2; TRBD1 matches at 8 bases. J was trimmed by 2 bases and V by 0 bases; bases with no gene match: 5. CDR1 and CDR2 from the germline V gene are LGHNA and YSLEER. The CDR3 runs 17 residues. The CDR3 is CASSQDGRGRNTGELFF. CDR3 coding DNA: TGCGCCAGCAGCCAAGATGGCAGGGGGCGCAACACCGGGGAGCTGTTTTTT.

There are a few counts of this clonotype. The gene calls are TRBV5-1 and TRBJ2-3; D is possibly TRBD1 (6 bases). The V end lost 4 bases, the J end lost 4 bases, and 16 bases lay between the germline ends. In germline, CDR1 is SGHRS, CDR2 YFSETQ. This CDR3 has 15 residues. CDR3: CASSSTQGQPDTQYF. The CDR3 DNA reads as TGCGCCAGCAGCAGCACTCAGGGGCAACCAGATACGCAGTATTTT.

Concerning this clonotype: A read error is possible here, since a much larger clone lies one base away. CDR3 sequence (DNA): TGTGCCAGCAGCCGAGACAGGGACCCGAGCACCGGGGAGCTGTTTTTT. Translated: CASSRDRDPSTGELFF. The J gene is TRBJ2-2, the V gene TRBV14; TRBD1 aligns across 7 bases. Germline V gene lookup returns CDR1 SGHDN and CDR2 FVKESK. The ends lost 4 bases at V and 4 bases at J; junction bases unmatched: 9. This CDR3 is 16 amino acids long.

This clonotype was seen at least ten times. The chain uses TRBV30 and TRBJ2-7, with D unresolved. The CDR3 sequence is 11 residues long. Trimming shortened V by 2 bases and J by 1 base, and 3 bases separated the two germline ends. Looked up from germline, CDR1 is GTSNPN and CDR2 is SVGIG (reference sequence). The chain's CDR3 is CAWSWSYEQYF. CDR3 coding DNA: TGTGCCTGGAGTTGGTCCTACGAGCAGTACTTC. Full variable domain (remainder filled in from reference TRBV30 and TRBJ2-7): SQTIHQWPATLVQPVGSPLSLECTVEGTSNPNLYWYRQAAGRGLQLLFYSVGIGQISSEVPQNLSASRPQDRQFILSSKKLLLSDSGFYLCAWSWSYEQYFGPGTRLTVT.

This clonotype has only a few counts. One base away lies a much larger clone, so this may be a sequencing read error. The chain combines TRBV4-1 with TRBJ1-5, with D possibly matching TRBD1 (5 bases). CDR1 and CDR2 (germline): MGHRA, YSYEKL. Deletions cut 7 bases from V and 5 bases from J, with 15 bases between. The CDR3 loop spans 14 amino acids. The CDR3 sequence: CASNQFIGDQPQHF. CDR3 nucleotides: TGCGCCAGCAACCAGTTCATAGGGGATCAGCCCCAGCATTTT.

The CDR3 is CAWTIRALEGYTF. CDR3 nucleotide sequence: TGTGCCTGGACGATCCGGGCCCTGGAGGGCTACACCTTC. The chain is built from TRBV30 and TRBJ1-2; no clear D gene. The CDR3 loop spans 13 amino acids. With 4 bases removed from V and 8 bases from J, the gap between germline ends came to 17 bases. Germline V gene lookup returns CDR1 GTSNPN and CDR2 SVGIG (reference sequence).

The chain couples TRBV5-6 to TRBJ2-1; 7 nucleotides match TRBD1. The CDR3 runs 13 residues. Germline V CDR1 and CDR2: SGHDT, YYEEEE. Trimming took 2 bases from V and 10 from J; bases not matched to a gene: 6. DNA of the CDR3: TGTGCCAGCAGCTTCCGGGACAGCAACGAGCAGTTCTTC. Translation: CASSFRDSNEQFF.

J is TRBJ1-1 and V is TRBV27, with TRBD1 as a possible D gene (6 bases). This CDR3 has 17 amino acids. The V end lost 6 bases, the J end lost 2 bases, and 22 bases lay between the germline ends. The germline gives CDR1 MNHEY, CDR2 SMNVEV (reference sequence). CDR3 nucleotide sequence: TGTGCCAGCAGCGCTACACACACCAGGGGCGCCAACACTGAAGCTTTCTTT. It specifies CASSATHTRGANTEAFF.

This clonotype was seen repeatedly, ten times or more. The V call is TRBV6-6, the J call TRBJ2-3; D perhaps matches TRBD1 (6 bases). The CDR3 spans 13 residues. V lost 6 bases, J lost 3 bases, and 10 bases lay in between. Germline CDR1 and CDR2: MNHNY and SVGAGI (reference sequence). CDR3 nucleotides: TGTGCCAGCAGATGGACAGCTACAGATACGCAGTATTTT. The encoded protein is CASRWTATDTQYF.

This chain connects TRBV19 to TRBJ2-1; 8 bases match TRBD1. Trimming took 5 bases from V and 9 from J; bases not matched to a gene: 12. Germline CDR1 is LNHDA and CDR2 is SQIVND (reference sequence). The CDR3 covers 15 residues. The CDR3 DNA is TGTGCCAGTAGTTTCAGGGGGCCTCCTAGCTTTGAGCAGTTCTTC. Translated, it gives CASSFRGPPSFEQFF.

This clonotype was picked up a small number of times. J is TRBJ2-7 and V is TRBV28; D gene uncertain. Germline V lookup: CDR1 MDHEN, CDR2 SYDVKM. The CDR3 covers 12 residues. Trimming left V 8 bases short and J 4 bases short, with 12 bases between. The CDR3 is CASVRRLYEQYF. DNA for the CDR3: TGTGCCAGCGTTCGCCGCCTTTACGAGCAGTACTTC.

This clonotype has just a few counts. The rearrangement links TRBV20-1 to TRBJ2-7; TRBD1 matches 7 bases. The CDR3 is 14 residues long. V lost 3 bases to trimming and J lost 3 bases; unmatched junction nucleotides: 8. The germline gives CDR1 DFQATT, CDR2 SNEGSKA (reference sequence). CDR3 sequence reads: CSARTGWDDYEQYF. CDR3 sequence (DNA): TGCAGTGCTAGGACAGGGTGGGATGACTACGAGCAGTACTTC.

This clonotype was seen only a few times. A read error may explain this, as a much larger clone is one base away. The DNA for the CDR3 is TGTGCCAGCAGTTACTTCGGAAACCTGGACGCTGAAGCTTTCTTT. Translation gives CASSYFGNLDAEAFF. The J gene is TRBJ1-1, the V gene TRBV6-2 or TRBV6-3; the D is unclear. The germline V gene encodes CDR1 MNHEY and CDR2 SVGEGT. V dropped 1 base and J dropped 6 bases, with 15 bases sitting between them. The CDR3 is 15 amino acids.